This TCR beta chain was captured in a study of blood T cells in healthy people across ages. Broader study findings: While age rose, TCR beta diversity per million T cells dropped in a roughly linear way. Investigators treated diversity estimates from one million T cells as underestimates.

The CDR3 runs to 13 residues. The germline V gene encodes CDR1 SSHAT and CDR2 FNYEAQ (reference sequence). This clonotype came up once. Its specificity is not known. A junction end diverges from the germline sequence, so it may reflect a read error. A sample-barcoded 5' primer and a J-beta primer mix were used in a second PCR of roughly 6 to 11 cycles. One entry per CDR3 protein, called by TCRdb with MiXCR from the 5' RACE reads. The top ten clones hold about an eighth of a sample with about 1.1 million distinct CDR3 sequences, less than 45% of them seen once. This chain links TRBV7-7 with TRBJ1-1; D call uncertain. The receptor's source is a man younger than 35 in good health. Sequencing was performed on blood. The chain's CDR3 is CASSLEVGAEAFF. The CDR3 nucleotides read TGTGCTAGCAGCTTAGAGGTTGGCGCTGAAGCTTTCTTT.